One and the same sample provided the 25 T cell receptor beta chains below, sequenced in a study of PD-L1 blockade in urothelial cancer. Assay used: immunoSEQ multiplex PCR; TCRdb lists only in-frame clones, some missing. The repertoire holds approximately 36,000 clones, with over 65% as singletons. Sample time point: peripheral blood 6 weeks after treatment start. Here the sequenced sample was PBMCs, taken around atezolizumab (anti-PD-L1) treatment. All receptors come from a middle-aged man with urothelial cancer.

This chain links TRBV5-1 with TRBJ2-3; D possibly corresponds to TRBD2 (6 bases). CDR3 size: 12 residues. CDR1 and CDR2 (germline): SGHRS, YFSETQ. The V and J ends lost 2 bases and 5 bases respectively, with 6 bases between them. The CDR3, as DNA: TGCGCCAGCAGCTTAGCGGGAGATACGCAGTATTTT. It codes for CASSLAGDTQYF. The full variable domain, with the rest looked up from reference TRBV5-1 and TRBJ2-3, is KAGVTQTPRYLIKTRGQQVTLSCSPISGHRSVSWYQQTPGQGLQFLFEYFSETQRNKGNFPGRFSGRQFSNSRSEMNVSTLELGDSALYLCASSLAGDTQYFGPGTRLTVL.

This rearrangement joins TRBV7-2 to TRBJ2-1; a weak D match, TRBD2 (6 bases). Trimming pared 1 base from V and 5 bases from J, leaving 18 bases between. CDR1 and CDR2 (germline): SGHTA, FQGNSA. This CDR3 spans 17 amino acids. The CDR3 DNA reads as TGTGCCAGCAGCTTAGGGGGTTCGGGACTGGCGAACAATGAGCAGTTCTTC. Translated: CASSLGGSGLANNEQFF.

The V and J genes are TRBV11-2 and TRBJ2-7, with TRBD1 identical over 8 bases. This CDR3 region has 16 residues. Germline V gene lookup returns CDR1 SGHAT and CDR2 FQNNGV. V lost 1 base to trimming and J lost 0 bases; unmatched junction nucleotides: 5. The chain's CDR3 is CASSLAPGQASYEQYF. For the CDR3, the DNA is TGTGCCAGCAGCTTAGCCCCGGGACAGGCCTCCTACGAGCAGTACTTC. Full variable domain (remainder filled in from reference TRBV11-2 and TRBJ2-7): EAGVAQSPRYKIIEKRQSVAFWCNPISGHATLYWYQQILGQGPKLLIQFQNNGVVDDSQLPKDRFSAERLKGVDSTLKIQPAKLEDSAVYLCASSLAPGQASYEQYFGPGTRLTVT.

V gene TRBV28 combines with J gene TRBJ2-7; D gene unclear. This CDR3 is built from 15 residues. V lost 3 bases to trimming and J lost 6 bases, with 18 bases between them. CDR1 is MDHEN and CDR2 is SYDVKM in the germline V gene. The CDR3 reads CASSLQAFLPSEQYF. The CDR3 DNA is TGTGCCAGCAGTTTGCAAGCGTTCCTCCCCAGCGAGCAGTACTTC.

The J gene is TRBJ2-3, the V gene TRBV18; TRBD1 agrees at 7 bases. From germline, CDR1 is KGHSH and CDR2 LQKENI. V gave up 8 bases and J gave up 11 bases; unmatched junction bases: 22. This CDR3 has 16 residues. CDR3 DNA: TGTGCCAGCCTACGGGGACAGCCCAGATCCCCGTCTGGGCAGTATTTT. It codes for CASLRGQPRSPSGQYF.

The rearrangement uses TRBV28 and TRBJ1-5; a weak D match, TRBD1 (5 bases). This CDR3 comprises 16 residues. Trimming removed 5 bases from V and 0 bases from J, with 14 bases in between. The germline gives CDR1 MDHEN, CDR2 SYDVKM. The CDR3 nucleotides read TGTGCCAGCAGTGGGGGGTGGAGGGGTAGCAATCAGCCCCAGCATTTT. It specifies CASSGGWRGSNQPQHF.

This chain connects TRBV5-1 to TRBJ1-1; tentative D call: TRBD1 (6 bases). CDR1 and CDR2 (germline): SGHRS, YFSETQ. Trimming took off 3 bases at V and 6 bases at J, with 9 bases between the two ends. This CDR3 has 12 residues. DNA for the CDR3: TGCGCCAGCAGCTCTACAGGGCCTGAAGCTTTCTTT. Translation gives CASSSTGPEAFF.

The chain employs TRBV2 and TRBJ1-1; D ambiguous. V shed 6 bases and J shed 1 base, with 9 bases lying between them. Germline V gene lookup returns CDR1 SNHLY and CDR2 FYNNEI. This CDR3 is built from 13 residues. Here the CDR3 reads CASRPPGNTEAFF. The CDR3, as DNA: TGTGCCAGCAGACCCCCAGGGAACACTGAAGCTTTCTTT.

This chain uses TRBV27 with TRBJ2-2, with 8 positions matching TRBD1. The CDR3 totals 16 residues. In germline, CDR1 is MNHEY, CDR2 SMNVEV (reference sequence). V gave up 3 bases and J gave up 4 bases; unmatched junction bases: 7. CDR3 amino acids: CASSFLGTGLTGELFF. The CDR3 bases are TGTGCCAGCAGTTTCCTTGGGACAGGCCTCACCGGGGAGCTGTTTTTT.

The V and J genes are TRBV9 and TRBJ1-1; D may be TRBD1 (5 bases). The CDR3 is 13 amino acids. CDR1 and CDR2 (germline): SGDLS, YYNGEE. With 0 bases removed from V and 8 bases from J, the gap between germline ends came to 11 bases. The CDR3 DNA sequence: TGTGCCAGCAGCGTAGGACAGAGGTCCGAAGCTTTCTTT. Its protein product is CASSVGQRSEAFF.

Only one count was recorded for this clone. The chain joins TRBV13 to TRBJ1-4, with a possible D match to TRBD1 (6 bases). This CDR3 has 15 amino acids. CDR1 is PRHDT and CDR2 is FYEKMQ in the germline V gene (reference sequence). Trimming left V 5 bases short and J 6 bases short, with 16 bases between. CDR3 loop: CASSEGGVSDEKLFF. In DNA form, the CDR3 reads TGTGCCAGCAGCGAGGGGGGGGTATCGGATGAAAAACTGTTTTTT.

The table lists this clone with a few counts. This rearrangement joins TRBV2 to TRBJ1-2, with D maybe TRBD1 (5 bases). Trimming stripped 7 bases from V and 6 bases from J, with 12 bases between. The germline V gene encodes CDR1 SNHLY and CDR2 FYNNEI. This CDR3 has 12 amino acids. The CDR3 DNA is TGTGCCAGCATCTCCGCGGGGGATGGCTACACCTTC. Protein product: CASISAGDGYTF.

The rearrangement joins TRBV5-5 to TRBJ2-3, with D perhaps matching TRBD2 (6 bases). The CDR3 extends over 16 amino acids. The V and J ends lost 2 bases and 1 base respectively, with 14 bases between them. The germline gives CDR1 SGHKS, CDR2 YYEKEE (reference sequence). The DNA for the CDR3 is TGTGCCAGCAGCTTTTGGTGGGCTAGCGGCACAGATACGCAGTATTTT. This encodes CASSFWWASGTDTQYF.

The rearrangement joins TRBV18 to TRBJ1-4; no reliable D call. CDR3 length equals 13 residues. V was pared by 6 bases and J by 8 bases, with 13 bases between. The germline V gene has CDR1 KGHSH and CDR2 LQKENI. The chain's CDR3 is CASSPRDGEKLFF. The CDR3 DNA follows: TGTGCCAGCTCTCCCCGGGATGGGGAAAAACTGTTTTTT. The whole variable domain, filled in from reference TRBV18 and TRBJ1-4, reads NAGVMQNPRHLVRRRGQEARLRCSPMKGHSHVYWYRQLPEEGLKFMVYLQKENIIDESGMPKERFSAEFPKEGPSILRIQQVVRGDSAAYFCASSPRDGEKLFFGSGTQLSVL.

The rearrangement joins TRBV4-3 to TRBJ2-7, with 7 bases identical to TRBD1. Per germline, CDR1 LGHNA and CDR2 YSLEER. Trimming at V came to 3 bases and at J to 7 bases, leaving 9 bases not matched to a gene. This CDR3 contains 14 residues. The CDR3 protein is CASSQDWDSLEQYF. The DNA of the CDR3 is TGCGCCAGCAGCCAGGACTGGGACAGCCTAGAGCAGTACTTC.

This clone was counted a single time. In nucleotides, the CDR3 is TGTGCCAGCAGCTTAATTGGCAGTTACAATGAGCAGTTCTTC. Translating it yields CASSLIGSYNEQFF. This sequence joins TRBV7-2 and TRBJ2-1; D is unresolved. The V end lost 2 bases, the J end lost 4 bases, and 9 bases lay between the germline ends. CDR1 is SGHTA, CDR2 FQGNSA, per germline. The length of the CDR3 is 14 residues.

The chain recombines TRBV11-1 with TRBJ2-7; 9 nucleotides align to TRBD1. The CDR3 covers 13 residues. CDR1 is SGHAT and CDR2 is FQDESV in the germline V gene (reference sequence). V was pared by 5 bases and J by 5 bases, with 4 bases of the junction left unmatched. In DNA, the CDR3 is TGTGCCAGCAGCGCCGGGACAGGGAACGAGCAGTACTTC. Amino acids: CASSAGTGNEQYF.

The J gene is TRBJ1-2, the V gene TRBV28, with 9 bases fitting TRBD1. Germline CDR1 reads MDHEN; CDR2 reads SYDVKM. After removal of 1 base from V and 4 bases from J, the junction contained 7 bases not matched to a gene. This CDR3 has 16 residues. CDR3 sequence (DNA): TGTGCCAGCAGTTTATTAAACGACAGGGGGGCCTATGGCTACACCTTC. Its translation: CASSLLNDRGAYGYTF.

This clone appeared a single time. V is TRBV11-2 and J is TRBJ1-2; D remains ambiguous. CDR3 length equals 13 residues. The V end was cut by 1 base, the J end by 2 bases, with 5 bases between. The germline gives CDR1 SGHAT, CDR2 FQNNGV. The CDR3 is CASSLVQNYGYTF. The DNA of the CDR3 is TGTGCCAGCAGCTTAGTTCAGAACTATGGCTACACCTTC.

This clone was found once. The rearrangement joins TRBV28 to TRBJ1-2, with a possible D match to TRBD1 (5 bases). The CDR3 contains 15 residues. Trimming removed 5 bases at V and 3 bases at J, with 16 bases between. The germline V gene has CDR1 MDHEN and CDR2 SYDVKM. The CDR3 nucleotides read TGTGCCAGCAGTCGCCCGGGGGGGAAAGACTATGGCTACACCTTC. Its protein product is CASSRPGGKDYGYTF.

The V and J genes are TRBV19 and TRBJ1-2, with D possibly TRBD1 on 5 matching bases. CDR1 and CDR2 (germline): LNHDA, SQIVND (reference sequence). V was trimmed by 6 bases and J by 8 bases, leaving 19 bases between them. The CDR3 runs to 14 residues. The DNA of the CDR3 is TGTGCCAGTAGCGATGTCCTTTTCGGGGGAGGCTACACCTTC. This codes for CASSDVLFGGGYTF.

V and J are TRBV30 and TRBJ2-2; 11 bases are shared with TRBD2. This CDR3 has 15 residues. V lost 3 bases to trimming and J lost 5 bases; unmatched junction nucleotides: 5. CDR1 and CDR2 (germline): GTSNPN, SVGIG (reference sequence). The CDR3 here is CAWRVAGGLTGELFF. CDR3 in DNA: TGTGCCTGGAGAGTAGCGGGAGGGTTAACCGGGGAGCTGTTTTTT.

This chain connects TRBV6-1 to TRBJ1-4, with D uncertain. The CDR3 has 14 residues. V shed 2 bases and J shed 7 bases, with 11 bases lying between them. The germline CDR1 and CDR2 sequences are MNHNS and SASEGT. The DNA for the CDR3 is TGTGCCAGCAGTGAATCGGGGTACGGTGAAAAACTGTTTTTT. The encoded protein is CASSESGYGEKLFF.

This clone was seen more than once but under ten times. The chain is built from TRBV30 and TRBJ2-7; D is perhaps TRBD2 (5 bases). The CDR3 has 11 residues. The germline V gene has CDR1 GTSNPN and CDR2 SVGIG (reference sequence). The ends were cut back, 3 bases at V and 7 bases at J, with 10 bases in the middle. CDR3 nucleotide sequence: TGTGCCTGGAGAGATACGGGGGAGCAGTACTTC. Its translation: CAWRDTGEQYF.

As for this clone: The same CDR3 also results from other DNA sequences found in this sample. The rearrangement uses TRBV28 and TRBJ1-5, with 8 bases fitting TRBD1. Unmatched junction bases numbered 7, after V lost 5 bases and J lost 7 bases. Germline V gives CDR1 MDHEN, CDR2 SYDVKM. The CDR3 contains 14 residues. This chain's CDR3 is CASSPQDRDQPQHF. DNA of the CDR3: TGTGCCAGCAGTCCGCAGGACAGGGACCAGCCCCAGCATTTT. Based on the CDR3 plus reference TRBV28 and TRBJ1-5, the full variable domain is DVKVTQSSRYLVKRTGEKVFLECVQDMDHENMFWYRQDPGLGLRLIYFSYDVKMKEKGDIPEGYSVSREKKERFSLILESASTNQTSMYLCASSPQDRDQPQHFGDGTRLSIL.